This T cell receptor beta chain was identified during a study of shared clonotypes between healthy human individuals. Findings of the study overall: Incompleteness in sorted-subset sequencing, despite large depth, was shown by rarefaction.

A word on this clone: Its antigen remains unidentified.

Recent acute infections and vaccinations were absent in the healthy HIV-negative adult donors. Splitting the CD4+ cells yielded a CD45RA+ naive subset and a CD45RA-negative memory subset. V was clipped by 0 bases and J by 2 bases, with 16 bases between them. Germline lookup yields CDR1 MDHEN and CDR2 SYDVKM. There are 17 residues in the CDR3. The test was conducted at deep level. The assay was immunoSEQ multiplex PCR, and TCRdb's table has in-frame clones only and misses some. The repertoire holds approximately 2,300,000 clones, less than 95% seen once, with about 0.36% in the top ten. The chain couples TRBV28 to TRBJ2-5; possibly TRBD1 for D (5 bases). Material for sequencing was naive CD4+ T cells from PBMCs. Sample subset: CD45RA+ positively selected. This TCR was sampled from a man between 18 and 35 years old in good health. Some clones in this sample may be carry-over from other donors' samples. The CDR3 sequence is CASSLWSRPQGQETQYF. The CDR3 DNA reads as TGTGCCAGCAGTTTATGGTCCAGGCCCCAGGGACAAGAGACCCAGTACTTC.